The 9 T cell receptor beta chains listed next were all sequenced from one sample in a study of kidney transplant recipient with SARS-CoV-2 infection. TCRdb analysed the reads with MiXCR anew, one entry per CDR3 protein. The table lists about 250,000 distinct CDR3 sequences, around 28% of them singletons. The starting material was a blood sample, obtained at baseline and between days 110 and 120 from a kidney transplant recipient. Receptors originate from a male patient in his thirties who had COVID-19 and was a kidney transplant recipient. The T cells may come from the graft donor.

Notes on this clonotype: Possible read error: a much larger clone is one base away. This chain links TRBV3-1 with TRBJ2-3; D is uncertain. Germline V gives CDR1 LGHDT, CDR2 YNNKEL (reference sequence). CDR3 length: 17 amino acids. CDR3 protein: CAGSLAFPFVMQDTQYF. CDR3 coding DNA: TGTGCCGGCAGCCTTGCTTTCCCATTTGTCATGCAAGATACGCAGTATTTT.

This clonotype appeared many times. This sequence joins TRBV20-1 and TRBJ2-7; D not resolved. Per germline, CDR1 DFQATT and CDR2 SNEGSKA (reference sequence). The V and J ends lost 2 bases and 0 bases respectively, with 8 bases between them. The length of the CDR3 is 13 residues. The CDR3 coding sequence is TGCAGTGCTAGAAGGCTACCCTCCTACGAGCAGTACTTC. It codes for CSARRLPSYEQYF.

Many counts were recorded for this clonotype. The rearrangement links TRBV4-3 to TRBJ1-2; D ambiguous. Germline CDR1 reads LGHNA; CDR2 reads YSLEER. The CDR3 contains 17 residues. V was shortened by 5 bases and J by 4 bases, with 23 bases between the two germline ends. The CDR3 coding sequence is TGCGCCAGCAGCGATCGTCCAGGACGTCGAAAGACCTATGGCTACACCTTC. It translates to CASSDRPGRRKTYGYTF.

Concerning this clonotype itself: This may come from a read error, since a much larger clone is one base off. The rearrangement uses TRBV20-1 and TRBJ2-2; 8 nucleotides line up with TRBD2. Germline V gives CDR1 DFQATT, CDR2 SNEGSKA (reference sequence). Trimming at V came to 5 bases and at J to 3 bases, leaving 8 bases not matched to a gene. The CDR3 totals 15 residues. The CDR3 region has the DNA TGCAGTGCTGAGAAGGAACTAGCGGACACCGGGGAGCTGTTTTTT. Amino acids: CSAEKELADTGELFF.

This clonotype was seen at least ten times. This chain joins TRBV7-6 and TRBJ2-2; TRBD1 matches at 7 bases. Germline lookup yields CDR1 SGHVS and CDR2 FNYEAQ. This CDR3 has 15 residues. Trimming cost V 5 bases and J 2 bases; bases outside gene matches: 5. The CDR3 DNA is TGTGCCAGCAGCCTCGGACAGGTTAACACCGGGGAGCTGTTTTTT. Translated: CASSLGQVNTGELFF. Combining the CDR3 with reference TRBV7-6 and TRBJ2-2 gives the whole variable domain GAGVSQSPRYKVTKRGQDVALRCDPISGHVSLYWYRQALGQGPEFLTYFNYEAQQDKSGLPNDRFSAERPEGSISTLTIQRTEQRDSAMYRCASSLGQVNTGELFFGEGSRLTVL.

The chain uses TRBV6-5 and TRBJ1-2, with D maybe TRBD1 (5 bases). V lost 8 bases to trimming and J lost 6 bases, with 13 bases between them. Germline V gene data show CDR1 as MNHEY and CDR2 as SVGAGI. The CDR3 consists of 12 residues. For the CDR3, the DNA is TGTGCCAGCGCAGGGAAGGCTAATGGCTACACCTTC. It translates to CASAGKANGYTF.

Worth noting for this clonotype: A much larger clone differs by one base, so this may be a read error. The gene calls are TRBV24-1 and TRBJ1-4; D uncertain. This CDR3 spans 20 amino acids. Trimming stripped 0 bases from V and 1 base from J, with 20 bases between. Germline V gene sequence: CDR1 KGHDR, CDR2 SFDVKD. In nucleotides, the CDR3 is TGTGCCACCAGTGATTTGAAGGATGGGAGGGCCGGTGTAACTAATGAAAAACTGTTTTTT. Amino acids: CATSDLKDGRAGVTNEKLFF.

This clonotype was detected many times. The genes are TRBV19 and TRBJ1-6; D unclear. CDR1 LNHDA and CDR2 SQIVND come from the germline V gene (reference sequence). This CDR3 is built from 13 residues. V was pared by 3 bases and J by 6 bases, with 6 bases between. Here the CDR3 reads CASSIQLNSPLHF. As DNA, the CDR3 is TGTGCCAGTAGTATCCAACTTAATTCACCCCTCCACTTT.

Concerning this clonotype itself: Since a much larger clone is just one base distant, this may be a read error. This rearrangement joins TRBV29-1 to TRBJ1-2; D not certain. Per germline, CDR1 SQVTM and CDR2 ANQGSEA. V lost 3 bases and J lost 4, with 12 bases in between. CDR3 length: 13 amino acids. CDR3 loop: CSVDNSQPYGYTF. CDR3 DNA: TGCAGCGTTGATAACTCCCAGCCCTATGGCTACACCTTC.